This record covers a single T cell receptor beta chain. Its antigen is not identified. The method was immunoSEQ multiplex PCR; TCRdb's version includes in-frame clones alone and lacks a portion of them. The sample lists nearly 25,000 clones, around 87% occurring once. This sample stems from a study of T cells in localized non-small cell lung cancer. Study results and caveats: Higher T cell density in the blood was associated with longer overall survival, whereas higher adjacent-lung clonality associated with shorter survival. A median of around 60 clones ranked among the top 100 in tumor appeared in adjacent lung. Sequencing involved a lone tumor region, leaving heterogeneity possible. Uninvolved adjacent lung had the highest recorded T cell clonality, with tumor below it.

The CDR3 totals 16 residues. Germline V CDR1 and CDR2: SEHNR, FQNEAQ (reference sequence). Trimming removed 2 bases from V and 0 bases from J, with 13 bases in between. This chain connects TRBV7-9 to TRBJ2-5; D is ambiguous. The TCR sequence derives from a male donor at least 60 years old with stage II squamous cell lung carcinoma. Sequences were derived from peripheral blood, sampled before any cancer treatment. CDR3 amino acids: CASSLSLGSNQETQYF. The DNA for the CDR3 is TGTGCCAGCAGCTTAAGTCTGGGCTCAAACCAAGAGACCCAGTACTTC.